This T cell receptor (beta chain) is drawn from a study of blood T cell repertoires in COVID-19. This CDR3 has 13 amino acids. V dropped 8 bases and J dropped 1 base, with 11 bases sitting between them. The assay was immunoSEQ multiplex PCR, and TCRdb's table has in-frame clones only and misses some. In the table there are tens of thousands of clones, roughly 80% of which are singletons. The V gene is TRBV12-3 or TRBV12-4, the J gene TRBJ1-1, with D possibly matching TRBD1 (5 bases). Sequenced: peripheral blood. This TCR derives from a man aged 70 or older with COVID-19, enrolled during active disease. In DNA form, the CDR3 reads TGTGCCAGCGGATGGACACAGAACACTGAAGCTTTCTTT. Amino acids: CASGWTQNTEAFF.